The TCR beta chain described here comes from a study of blood T cell repertoires in COVID-19. Study as a whole: From the United States, Italy and Spain came samples of acute and convalescent COVID-19. Nucleic acid was either cDNA or gDNA, and it came from T cells, B-cell-depleted T cells, or PBMCs.

In germline, CDR1 is SNHLY, CDR2 FYNNEI. This CDR3 comprises 13 residues. Trimming removed 6 bases from V and 3 bases from J, with 12 bases in between. Sequencing used immunoSEQ multiplex PCR; TCRdb keeps in-frame clones, though not all of them. The sample has some 8,300 clones, about 90% seen once. The TCR was taken from a man between 60 and 75 years old with acute or convalescent COVID-19. Material for sequencing was peripheral blood. The chain employs TRBV2 and TRBJ2-7; tentative D call: TRBD2 (5 bases). The CDR3 loop is CASRPSRDYEQYV. Here the CDR3 DNA reads TGTGCCAGCAGGCCCTCGAGGGACTACGAGCAGTACGTC.